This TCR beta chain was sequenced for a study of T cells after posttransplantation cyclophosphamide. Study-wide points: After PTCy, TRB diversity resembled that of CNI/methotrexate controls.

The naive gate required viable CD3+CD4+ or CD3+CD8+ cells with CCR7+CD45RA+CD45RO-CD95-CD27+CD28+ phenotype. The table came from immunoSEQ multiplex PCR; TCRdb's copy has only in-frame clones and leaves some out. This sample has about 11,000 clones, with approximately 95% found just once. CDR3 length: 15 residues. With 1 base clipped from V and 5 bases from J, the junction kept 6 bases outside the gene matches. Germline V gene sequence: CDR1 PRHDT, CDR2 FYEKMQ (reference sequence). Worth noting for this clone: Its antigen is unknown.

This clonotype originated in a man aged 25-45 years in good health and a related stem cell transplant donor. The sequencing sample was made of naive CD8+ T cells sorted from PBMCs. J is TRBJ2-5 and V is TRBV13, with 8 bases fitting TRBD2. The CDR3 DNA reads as TGTGCCAGCAGCTTAGCTGCGGGGGGCAGGGAGACCCAGTACTTC. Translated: CASSLAAGGRETQYF.